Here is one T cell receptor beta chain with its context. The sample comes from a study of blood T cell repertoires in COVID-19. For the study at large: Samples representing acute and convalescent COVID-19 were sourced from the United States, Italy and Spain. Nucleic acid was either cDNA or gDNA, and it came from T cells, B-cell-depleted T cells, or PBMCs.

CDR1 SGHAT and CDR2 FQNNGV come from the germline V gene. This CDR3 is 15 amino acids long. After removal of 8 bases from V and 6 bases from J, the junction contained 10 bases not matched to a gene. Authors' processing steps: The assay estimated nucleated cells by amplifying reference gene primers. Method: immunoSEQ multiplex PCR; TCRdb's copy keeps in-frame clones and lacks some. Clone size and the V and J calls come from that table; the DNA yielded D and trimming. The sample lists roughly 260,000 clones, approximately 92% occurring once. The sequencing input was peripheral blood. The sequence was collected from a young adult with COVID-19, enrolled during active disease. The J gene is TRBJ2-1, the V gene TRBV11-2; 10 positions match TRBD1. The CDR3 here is CASRNPGQGFNEQFF. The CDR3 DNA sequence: TGTGCCAGCCGTAACCCGGGACAGGGGTTCAATGAGCAGTTCTTC.